The sample holds a few counts of the clone carrying this TCR beta chain. Its target is unknown. The entry originates in a study of T cell repertoires in cytomegalovirus infection. MiXCR, run by TCRdb on the reads, gives a single entry per CDR3 protein. This sample has about 340,000 distinct CDR3 sequences, with almost 30% found just once. Germline V gene sequence: CDR1 MNHEY, CDR2 SMNVEV (reference sequence). Trimming pared 6 bases from V and 0 bases from J, leaving 15 bases between. This CDR3 has 15 residues. The V call is TRBV27, the J call TRBJ2-7; D is unresolved. This TCR came from a human donor in good health (CMV status not recorded). Some clones in this sample may be carry-over from other donors' samples. This sample comprised cultured PBMCs, obtained from culture after CMV antigen stimulation. CDR3 nucleotides: TGTGCCAGCAGCCCCGGACGGCTTAGCTCCTACGAGCAGTACTTC. Encoded protein: CASSPGRLSSYEQYF.